What follows is one T cell receptor beta chain and its context. The antigen it binds to is not known. No per-base quality is available; no much larger clone lies one base away. The CDR3 has 14 amino acids, counting the end cysteine and phenylalanine. The only DNA kept is the CDR3, 42 bases in frame from the first base. The germline V gene sets CDR1 to SGHTA and CDR2 to FQGNSA. The germline V and J ends show losses of 6 bases and 4 bases respectively, and no gene match explains 2 bases of the junction. Library generation was performed with 5' RACE. Sequencer: Illumina Genome Analyzer IIx. The RNA-based TCR cDNA libraries were made using a previously described protocol that was modified in several ways. To prevent cross-contamination, barcodes specific to each sample were added to both ends of every TCR cDNA library during cDNA synthesis and amplification. The source study handled its data this way. Each library contained about 2.2 to 4 million CDR3-containing reads, and somewhere between about 90,000 and nearly 500,000 clonotypes were identified for each individual. Reads with improper barcode index combinations were discarded, after which clonesets were built for each library with the MiTCR software. While assembling CDR3 clonotypes, MiTCR filtered or rescued low-quality reads and corrected PCR and sequencing errors. Artificial out-of-frame clonotypes were removed by being mapped to in-frame sequences, with one indel in the CDR3 allowed. V and J gene usage similarity between donors was measured as Jensen-Shannon divergence divided by mean entropy. Using fastp trimming at Q25 and MiXCR clonotype assembly, TCRdb reanalyzed the public sequencing data and kept in-frame beta chains. Rows are combined by CDR3 protein, so each entry shows the most common genes and DNA. The V and J calls shown here were made by TCRdb, not taken from the authors' results. The sample table shows 350,000 to 450,000 distinct CDR3 sequences, and approximately 30% are seen once. The ten biggest clones cover 5.5% to 7% of the sample.

The data originate from a study of identical twins' blood T cells (dated by TCRdb to the early 2010s). As for the study more broadly: The approximately twelve libraries, six for the alpha chain and six for the beta chain, yielded 50 million or so Illumina reads in total. The study compared TCR alpha and beta chain repertoires of three pairs of monozygous twins using next-generation sequencing to assess genetic influence on repertoire formation. General conclusions and limits of the study: Because the twins were reared together, environmental influences could not be ruled out as the explanation for twin similarity. How many CDR3 clonotypes two donors shared depended mainly on the product of their cloneset sizes, and the twins did not clearly stray from this trend. Among the most abundant TCRbeta clonotypes, every donor shared more CDR3 sequences with her own twin than with unrelated donors. Validation by independent studies was stated to be required for the proposed role of the TCRalpha J segment in MHC recognition during thymic selection. V gene usage was reported to be markedly more similar within twin pairs than between unrelated donors, even among non-selected out-of-frame TCRbeta clonotypes.

Six healthy women forming three monozygous twin pairs were used as donors. All three twin pairs had been reared together, and it was thought likely that the same infectious agents and vaccines had been met by these twin pairs. TCR cDNA libraries were prepared from RNA that was isolated from peripheral blood mononuclear cells. This receptor was taken from a woman aged 18 to 55 in good health. Input material: PBMCs. This receptor chain uses TRBV7-2 and TRBJ2-1; TRBD2 fits 11 bases in the junction. Here is the DNA: TGTGCCAGCAGTCCTAGCGGGGGGTACAATGAGCAGTTCTTC. This is translated as CASSPSGGYNEQFF.